This T cell receptor (beta chain) was recovered during a study of control samples from healthy donors and cancer patients. Germline V lookup: CDR1 ENHRY, CDR2 SYGVKD. V lost 4 bases to trimming and J lost 6 bases, with 7 bases between them. This CDR3 comprises 13 residues. Measured with immunoSEQ multiplex PCR; TCRdb has only the in-frame clones, and not every one. The sample contains about 27,000 clones, approximately 91% of which appear only once. A single count supports this clone. This TCR derives from a man aged 45-65 years with lung cancer. Sequenced sample: PBMCs. The rearrangement uses TRBV10-3 and TRBJ1-6; D call uncertain. The chain's CDR3 is CAISGQSNSPLHF. In nucleotides, the CDR3 is TGTGCCATCAGTGGGCAGAGTAATTCACCCCTCCACTTT.